The 12 T cell receptor beta chains listed next were all sequenced from one sample in a study of cytomegalovirus exposure and HLA in healthy donors. Vbeta (60) and Jbeta (13) primers were used in the PCR. The repertoire was sequenced with immunoSEQ multiplex PCR; TCRdb's copy has only in-frame clones and lacks some. The data hold over 100,000 clones, with 60% to 80% observed a single time. Sequences were obtained from PBMCs. These receptors were taken from a female donor in good health and CMV-seronegative.

The V call is TRBV28, the J call TRBJ2-5, with TRBD2 matching 14 bases. V lost 5 bases and J lost 4; bases outside the gene matches: 6. The CDR3 length is 16 residues. CDR1 is MDHEN and CDR2 is SYDVKM in the germline V gene. This chain's CDR3 is CASSISGLAGVETQYF. The CDR3 nucleotides are TGTGCCAGCAGTATATCGGGACTAGCGGGAGTAGAGACCCAGTACTTC.

This chain connects TRBV15 to TRBJ1-2; 8 bases are shared with TRBD1. From germline, CDR1 is LNHNV and CDR2 YYDKDF (reference sequence). The ends lost 0 bases at V and 7 bases at J; junction bases unmatched: 13. CDR3 size: 17 residues. Written as DNA, the CDR3 is TGTGCCACCAGCAGAGATCCCGGGAGTACAGGGGGTAGTGGCTACACCTTC. Protein product: CATSRDPGSTGGSGYTF. The variable domain in full, completed from reference TRBV15 and TRBJ1-2, reads DAMVIQNPRYQVTQFGKPVTLSCSQTLNHNVMYWYQQKSSQAPKLLFHYYDKDFNNEADTPDNFQSRRPNTSFCFLDIRSPGLGDTAMYLCATSRDPGSTGGSGYTFGSGTRLTVV.

CDR3: CAISESTDTGELFF. The CDR3, as DNA: TGTGCCATCAGTGAGTCAACTGACACCGGGGAGCTGTTTTTT. The rearrangement links TRBV10-3 to TRBJ2-2, with no clear D. The CDR3 spans 14 residues. V was pared by 0 bases and J by 3 bases, with 5 bases between. Germline V lookup: CDR1 ENHRY, CDR2 SYGVKD.

The chain joins TRBV14 to TRBJ2-1, with 10 nucleotides matching TRBD2. Germline V gene data show CDR1 as SGHDN and CDR2 as FVKESK. The junction had 5 bases not matched to a gene; V was cut back by 3 bases and J by 3 bases. The CDR3 spans 16 residues. Here the CDR3 reads CASSHMTSGHYNEQFF. Written as DNA, the CDR3 is TGTGCCAGCAGCCACATGACTAGCGGGCACTACAATGAGCAGTTCTTC.

The V gene is TRBV28, the J gene TRBJ2-7; TRBD2 agrees at 10 bases. With V trimmed by 2 bases and J by 2 bases, 3 bases remained unmatched. The CDR3 has 15 residues. Germline CDR1 is MDHEN and CDR2 is SYDVKM. The CDR3 region is CASSLSLAGAYEQYF. CDR3 coding DNA: TGTGCCAGCAGTTTAAGCCTAGCGGGAGCCTACGAGCAGTACTTC.

The rearrangement links TRBV5-1 to TRBJ2-1, with D possibly TRBD2 on 5 matching bases. V shed 3 bases and J shed 1 base, with 14 bases lying between them. The CDR3 is 16 residues long. Germline V CDR1 and CDR2: SGHRS, YFSETQ. The CDR3 sequence is CASSSSGGVSYNEQFF. The CDR3 DNA is TGCGCCAGCAGCTCCAGCGGAGGTGTTTCCTACAATGAGCAGTTCTTC.

This sequence joins TRBV7-3 and TRBJ1-1; D remains ambiguous. Trimming took off 3 bases at V and 0 bases at J, with 5 bases between the two ends. CDR3 length equals 13 residues. Germline loops: CDR1 SGHTA, CDR2 FQGTGA. The CDR3 region has the DNA TGTGCCAGCAGCTTGAGCGTGAACACTGAAGCTTTCTTT. This sequence encodes CASSLSVNTEAFF.

The chain links TRBV19 to TRBJ2-7; 7 bases are a match to TRBD1. The germline gives CDR1 LNHDA, CDR2 SQIVND (reference sequence). The CDR3 sequence is 15 residues long. With 5 bases clipped from V and 4 bases from J, the junction kept 11 bases outside the gene matches. CDR3 in amino acids: CASSETRDRIYEQYF. CDR3 DNA sequence: TGTGCCAGTAGTGAAACCAGGGACAGAATATACGAGCAGTACTTC.

The chain has TRBV10-3 and TRBJ1-2, with 7 bases fitting TRBD1. CDR3 length: 15 amino acids. CDR1 is ENHRY and CDR2 is SYGVKD in the germline V gene. V dropped 3 bases and J dropped 5; count of bases not matched to a gene: 9. The CDR3, as DNA: TGTGCCATCAGTGACATACCACAGGGGACGTATGGCTACACCTTC. Encoded protein: CAISDIPQGTYGYTF.

The gene calls are TRBV2 and TRBJ2-7; 8 nucleotides agree with TRBD1. The CDR3 consists of 14 residues. The V segment lost 6 bases and the J segment 5 bases; nucleotides outside the gene matches: 9. The germline V gene encodes CDR1 SNHLY and CDR2 FYNNEI. This CDR3 reads CASRDTGGRNEQYF. The CDR3 DNA follows: TGTGCCAGCAGAGATACAGGGGGGCGGAACGAGCAGTACTTC.

The V and J genes are TRBV27 and TRBJ1-1; 7 bases line up with TRBD1. Unmatched junction bases numbered 9, after V lost 4 bases and J lost 7 bases. Germline-derived CDR1 and CDR2 are MNHEY and SMNVEV (reference sequence). The CDR3 is 14 residues long. DNA for the CDR3: TGTGCCAGCAGTTCGCCAGGGGGAGAACTTGAAGCTTTCTTT. It translates to CASSSPGGELEAFF.

The genes are TRBV4-2 and TRBJ2-7; 9 nucleotides match TRBD1. The length of the CDR3 is 15 residues. CDR1 is LGHNA and CDR2 is YNFKEQ in the germline V gene. V dropped 0 bases and J dropped 4; count of bases not matched to a gene: 4. In DNA form, the CDR3 reads TGTGCCAGCAGCCAAGATAATGGACAGGGGTACGAGCAGTACTTC. Residues: CASSQDNGQGYEQYF.